The clone carrying this T cell receptor beta chain was counted a few times. The data belong to a study of response to subunit inactivated influenza vaccine. Via MiXCR, TCRdb re-called the RT-PCR reads, giving one row per CDR3 protein. The sample yields roughly 150,000 distinct CDR3 sequences, approximately 10% seen once. The CDR3 covers 12 residues. Germline V gives CDR1 SGHTA, CDR2 FQGNSA. The V gene lost 1 base and the J gene lost 6 bases, with 7 bases spanning the gap. The origin of this receptor is a man aged 50 to 59 who received an inactivated influenza vaccine. The material sequenced was non-naive T cells sorted from PBMCs, taken roughly 48 days after vaccination. The chain carries TRBV7-2 and TRBJ2-7; D gene uncertain. The CDR3, as DNA: TGTGCCAGCAGCTTAGTAGGGTTCGAGCAGTACTTC. Protein product: CASSLVGFEQYF.